The 3 T cell receptor beta chains given below trace back to one sample, sequenced in a study of spatial heterogeneity in lung cancer. This sample's time point: sample taken at primary tumor resection. TCRdb fed the 5' RACE reads into MiXCR, producing one record per CDR3 protein. The sample shows about 61,000 distinct CDR3 sequences, about 6.3% of them seen only once. Source: PBMCs, taken at surgery. The receptors were gathered from a female donor with early-stage non-small cell lung cancer.

The chain links TRBV5-1 to TRBJ1-1, with a tentative D call TRBD1 (5 bases). Per germline, CDR1 SGHRS and CDR2 YFSETQ. The CDR3 runs to 15 residues. V was cut by 3 bases and J by 1 base, with 13 bases left in between. CDR3 residues: CASSWSGTENTEAFF. As DNA, the CDR3 is TGCGCCAGCAGCTGGTCCGGGACGGAGAACACTGAAGCTTTCTTT.

This clonotype was picked up many times. The rearrangement links TRBV6-5 to TRBJ2-3, with D maybe TRBD2 (6 bases). Germline V gene data show CDR1 as MNHEY and CDR2 as SVGAGI. The CDR3 has 16 amino acids. Between the trimmed V and J ends, which lost 0 bases and 3 bases, there was a span of 13 bases. CDR3 coding DNA: TGTGCCAGCAGTTACTCGGCGGGGTCCTCAACAGATACGCAGTATTTT. Translation: CASSYSAGSSTDTQYF.

This clonotype was counted ten times or more. CDR3 loop: CASSVGVGADTQYF. In DNA, the CDR3 is TGTGCCAGCAGCGTAGGAGTGGGGGCAGATACGCAGTATTTT. The chain joins TRBV9 to TRBJ2-3; D could derive from TRBD1 or TRBD2 (5 bases each). Germline CDR1 SGDLS, CDR2 YYNGEE. The CDR3 is 14 residues long. Trimming removed 0 bases from V and 4 bases from J, with 9 bases in between.